These 32 T cell receptor beta chains came from one sample sequenced in a study of T cell responses to AZD1222 COVID-19 vaccine. The assay was immunoSEQ multiplex PCR, and TCRdb's table has in-frame clones only and misses some. Found here are more than 95,000 clones, 80% to 90% of them singletons; the top ten hold 44%. The input for sequencing was peripheral blood, taken 28 days after the second AZD1222 dose. The receptors shown here come from an adult who received the AZD1222 COVID-19 vaccine.

This chain joins TRBV30 and TRBJ1-5; D not resolved. V gave up 0 bases and J gave up 6 bases, with 6 bases separating them. Germline V gene lookup returns CDR1 GTSNPN and CDR2 SVGIG (reference sequence). The CDR3 spans 12 residues. CDR3 sequence reads: CAWSVPPQPQHF. The CDR3 DNA reads as TGTGCCTGGAGTGTACCCCCTCAGCCCCAGCATTTT.

This rearrangement joins TRBV7-9 to TRBJ1-5; 7 bases agree with TRBD1. The CDR3 consists of 14 residues. Per germline, CDR1 SEHNR and CDR2 FQNEAQ (reference sequence). Unmatched junction bases numbered 6, after V lost 4 bases and J lost 6 bases. CDR3 in amino acids: CASSSQGVGQPQHF. For the CDR3, the DNA is TGTGCCAGCAGCTCTCAGGGGGTGGGTCAGCCCCAGCATTTT.

CDR3 nucleotides: TGTGCCAGCAGTTACTTTGGACGGTCTTGGGAGACCCAGTACTTC. Translating gives CASSYFGRSWETQYF. This chain connects TRBV6-5 to TRBJ2-5; D is unresolved. The CDR3 is 15 amino acids. Germline CDR1 is MNHEY and CDR2 is SVGAGI. V was shortened by 1 base and J by 5 bases, with 14 bases between the two germline ends.

The table lists this clone with a count of one. The V and J genes are TRBV27 and TRBJ2-2; perhaps TRBD1 as D (6 bases). V lost 8 bases and J 2 bases, leaving 21 bases between the germline ends. Germline CDR1 and CDR2: MNHEY and SMNVEV (reference sequence). This CDR3 is built from 17 residues. In DNA, the CDR3 is TGTGCCAGCTCCGCTCTTACCGGGACATTAAACACCGGGGAGCTGTTTTTT. Its protein is CASSALTGTLNTGELFF.

The chain has TRBV5-1 and TRBJ2-5; D unresolved. Trimming removed 4 bases from V and 3 bases from J, with 10 bases in between. The CDR3 runs to 13 residues. Germline V lookup: CDR1 SGHRS, CDR2 YFSETQ. The DNA of the CDR3 is TGCGCCAGCAGCCCCGGAACTAAAGAGACCCAGTACTTC. Protein: CASSPGTKETQYF.

The J gene is TRBJ2-3, the V gene TRBV9; 11 nucleotides match TRBD2. The germline V gene has CDR1 SGDLS and CDR2 YYNGEE. Unmatched junction bases numbered 5, after V lost 0 bases and J lost 2 bases. This CDR3 has 17 residues. The CDR3 protein is CASSVGWTSGFTDTQYF. CDR3 DNA: TGTGCCAGCAGCGTAGGGTGGACTAGCGGGTTCACAGATACGCAGTATTTT.

The chain is built from TRBV5-1 and TRBJ1-5; weak D call: TRBD1 (5 bases). The CDR3 consists of 16 residues. Trimming took 4 bases from V and 4 from J, leaving 18 bases between them. CDR1 is SGHRS and CDR2 is YFSETQ in the germline V gene. The CDR3 sequence: CASSLMGPGPNQPQHF. The CDR3 coding sequence is TGCGCCAGCAGCCTGATGGGGCCCGGACCTAATCAGCCCCAGCATTTT.

The chain combines TRBV7-9 with TRBJ2-3; D not certain. Germline CDR1 is SEHNR and CDR2 is FQNEAQ (reference sequence). This CDR3 has 13 residues. V was pared by 2 bases and J by 3 bases, with 6 bases between. The CDR3 sequence: CASSLLSTDTQYF. CDR3 coding DNA: TGTGCCAGCAGCTTACTAAGTACAGATACGCAGTATTTT.

The V call is TRBV7-2, the J call TRBJ2-6; a weak D match, TRBD1 (5 bases). The V end lost 10 bases, the J end lost 2 bases, and 9 bases lay between the germline ends. The germline V gene has CDR1 SGHTA and CDR2 FQGNSA. CDR3 length: 13 residues. The CDR3 DNA follows: TGTGCCACACAGGCTCCTGGGGCCAACGTCCTGACTTTC. Translating it yields CATQAPGANVLTF. The variable domain in full, with the rest retrieved from reference TRBV7-2 and TRBJ2-6, is GAGVSQSPSNKVTEKGKDVELRCDPISGHTALYWYRQSLGQGLEFLIYFQGNSAPDKSGLPSDRFSAERTGGSVSTLTIQRTQQEDSAVYLCATQAPGANVLTFGAGSRLTVL.

The V gene is TRBV6-5, the J gene TRBJ2-4, with a possible D match to TRBD1 (5 bases). Trimming removed 8 bases from V and 0 bases from J, with 14 bases in between. The CDR3 contains 15 residues. In germline, CDR1 is MNHEY, CDR2 SVGAGI. The DNA for the CDR3 is TGTGCCAGCGGACCCCAGGGATTAGCCAAAAACATTCAGTACTTC. It translates to CASGPQGLAKNIQYF.

V and J are TRBV19 and TRBJ2-5; D tentatively reads TRBD1 or TRBD2 (5 bases each). Germline lookup yields CDR1 LNHDA and CDR2 SQIVND (reference sequence). This CDR3 is built from 12 residues. V lost 3 bases to trimming and J lost 8 bases, with 10 bases between them. CDR3 nucleotides: TGTGCCAGTAGTATGACCCGGGACACCCAGTACTTC. This sequence encodes CASSMTRDTQYF.

The CDR3 spells CASSLLAASYNEQFF. The DNA for the CDR3 is TGTGCCAGCAGTCTCCTAGCGGCCTCCTACAATGAGCAGTTCTTC. V and J are TRBV6-5 and TRBJ2-1; 7 positions match TRBD2. Germline loops: CDR1 MNHEY, CDR2 SVGAGI. The V and J ends lost 5 bases and 0 bases, in that order; junction bases with no gene match: 4. The CDR3 is made up of 15 amino acids.

The chain is built from TRBV11-1 and TRBJ1-5; TRBD1 agrees at 7 bases. Per the germline V gene, CDR1 is SGHAT and CDR2 is FQDESV (reference sequence). The ends lost 5 bases at V and 5 bases at J; junction bases unmatched: 9. The CDR3 is 15 amino acids. CDR3: CASSRTGDYDQPQHF. The CDR3 DNA reads TGTGCCAGCAGCCGTACAGGGGACTATGATCAGCCCCAGCATTTT.

This clone has only a few counts. V and J are TRBV29-1 and TRBJ2-7; D is ambiguous. Germline CDR1 and CDR2: SQVTM and ANQGSEA. The CDR3 is 11 amino acids. Deletions cut 4 bases from V and 5 bases from J, with 9 bases between. CDR3 residues: CSVGKDDEQYF. The CDR3 DNA reads TGCAGCGTTGGTAAGGACGACGAGCAGTACTTC.

The chain combines TRBV28 with TRBJ1-2; 9 bases are shared with TRBD1. Trimming at V came to 4 bases and at J to 4 bases, leaving 4 bases not matched to a gene. The CDR3 spans 14 residues. CDR1 MDHEN and CDR2 SYDVKM come from the germline V gene. The CDR3 here is CASSSGTGIYGYTF. For the CDR3, the DNA is TGTGCCAGCAGTTCCGGGACAGGGATCTATGGCTACACCTTC.

The V call is TRBV28, the J call TRBJ2-7; D may be TRBD2 (5 bases). In germline, CDR1 is MDHEN, CDR2 SYDVKM. The CDR3 has 12 amino acids. The V end was cut by 7 bases, the J end by 3 bases, with 10 bases between. CDR3 region: CASTARGYEQYF. CDR3 DNA: TGTGCCAGCACCGCCCGGGGCTACGAGCAGTACTTC.

This chain joins TRBV18 and TRBJ2-1; 7 bases fit TRBD2. Germline loops: CDR1 KGHSH, CDR2 LQKENI. V shed 6 bases, J shed 7 bases, and the junction held 12 bases outside the gene matches. This CDR3 has 15 residues. The CDR3 reads CASSPSGPRWNEQFF. The CDR3 DNA follows: TGTGCCAGCTCCCCTAGCGGCCCCCGGTGGAATGAGCAGTTCTTC.

This sequence joins TRBV23-1 and TRBJ1-2; 9 bases line up with TRBD1. TRBV23-1 is an ORF, with its function uncertain. J lost 6 bases, V lost 4 bases, and 12 bases had no gene match. The CDR3 extends over 16 amino acids. The CDR3 spells CASSPLTGGTWDGYTF. The DNA of the CDR3 is TGCGCCAGCAGTCCCTTAACAGGGGGCACCTGGGATGGCTACACCTTC.

The rearrangement links TRBV5-1 to TRBJ1-5; no firm D call. V lost 0 bases and J 5 bases, leaving 6 bases between the germline ends. This CDR3 spans 13 amino acids. The germline V gene encodes CDR1 SGHRS and CDR2 YFSETQ. The CDR3 sequence: CASSLDGDQPQHF. The CDR3 region has the DNA TGCGCCAGCAGCTTGGATGGGGATCAGCCCCAGCATTTT.

The V call is TRBV7-9, the J call TRBJ2-5; TRBD2 is a possible D gene (5 bases). This CDR3 contains 13 residues. Trimming pared 3 bases from V and 7 bases from J, leaving 12 bases between. CDR1 SEHNR and CDR2 FQNEAQ come from the germline V gene (reference sequence). CDR3 DNA: TGTGCCAGCAGCTTGAACGGGATGCGGACCCAGTACTTC. This gives the protein CASSLNGMRTQYF.

The rearrangement uses TRBV4-1 and TRBJ2-2; the D gene is possibly TRBD1 (5 bases). This CDR3 has 15 amino acids. Trimming shortened V by 1 base and J by 6 bases, and 12 bases separated the two germline ends. Germline V gene sequence: CDR1 MGHRA, CDR2 YSYEKL. Here the CDR3 DNA reads TGCGCCAGCAGCCAAGTTGCAGGGATCGCCGGGGAGCTGTTTTTT. Translation: CASSQVAGIAGELFF.

The rearrangement uses TRBV3-1 (or the pseudogene TRBV3-2) and TRBJ1-2; unclear D gene. The CDR3 is 12 residues long. The germline CDR1 and CDR2 sequences are LGHDT and YNNKEL (reference sequence). Deletions cut 3 bases from V and 5 bases from J, with 7 bases between. The DNA of the CDR3 is TGTGCCAGCAGCCACGGAGGGTATGGCTACACCTTC. It encodes CASSHGGYGYTF.

The chain carries TRBV28 and TRBJ2-7; TRBD2 matches at 7 bases. Germline CDR1 is MDHEN and CDR2 is SYDVKM. This CDR3 has 12 amino acids. Trimming cost V 2 bases and J 6 bases; bases outside gene matches: 1. The CDR3 protein is CASSLGGVEQYF. Written as DNA, the CDR3 is TGTGCCAGCAGTTTAGGGGGGGTCGAGCAGTACTTC. Filled out from reference TRBV28 and TRBJ2-7, the complete variable domain reads DVKVTQSSRYLVKRTGEKVFLECVQDMDHENMFWYRQDPGLGLRLIYFSYDVKMKEKGDIPEGYSVSREKKERFSLILESASTNQTSMYLCASSLGGVEQYFGPGTRLTVT.

The chain combines TRBV9 with TRBJ2-7, with 7 bases that match TRBD2. With V trimmed by 0 bases and J by 6 bases, 18 bases remained unmatched. Germline lookup yields CDR1 SGDLS and CDR2 YYNGEE. This CDR3 has 18 residues. This CDR3 is CASSVGGSYGGSQREQYF. CDR3 DNA sequence: TGTGCCAGCAGCGTAGGAGGTTCCTACGGCGGGAGTCAGCGCGAGCAGTACTTC.

This sequence joins TRBV7-2 and TRBJ1-2; 11 bases are shared with TRBD1. Germline CDR1 and CDR2: SGHTA and FQGNSA. This CDR3 comprises 16 residues. Unmatched junction bases numbered 7, after V lost 1 base and J lost 6 bases. The chain's CDR3 is CASSLGGTGGGHGYTF. In DNA form, the CDR3 reads TGTGCCAGCAGCTTAGGGGGGACAGGGGGAGGGCATGGCTACACCTTC.

The chain recombines TRBV27 with TRBJ1-1; TRBD1 matches at 8 bases. The CDR3 contains 20 residues. Per germline, CDR1 MNHEY and CDR2 SMNVEV (reference sequence). The junction had 25 bases not matched to a gene; V was cut back by 10 bases and J by 0 bases. For the CDR3, the DNA is TGTGCCACGAGGGGATCAGGGGGCTCGTCGATACATGGCATGAACACTGAAGCTTTCTTT. It yields the protein CATRGSGGSSIHGMNTEAFF.

This sequence joins TRBV9 and TRBJ2-1; D not certain. This CDR3 has 11 amino acids. V was trimmed by 4 bases and J by 3 bases, leaving 2 bases between them. In germline, CDR1 is SGDLS, CDR2 YYNGEE. The CDR3 loop reads CASSLYNEQFF. CDR3 in DNA: TGTGCCAGCAGCCTCTACAATGAGCAGTTCTTC.

This chain joins TRBV3-1 (or the pseudogene TRBV3-2) and TRBJ2-1; 10 positions agree with TRBD2. The germline V gene encodes CDR1 LGHDT and CDR2 YNNKEL (reference sequence). The CDR3 extends over 15 amino acids. J gave up 6 bases and V 6 bases, and 8 bases lay outside the gene matches. The DNA of the CDR3 is TGTGCCAGCAGGCAGGGACTAGCGCAGAGCAATGAGCAGTTCTTC. Translating it yields CASRQGLAQSNEQFF.

V gene TRBV7-2 combines with J gene TRBJ2-6; D remains unclear. Trimming left V 1 base short and J 0 bases short, with 4 bases between. CDR1 is SGHTA and CDR2 is FQGNSA in the germline V gene. CDR3 size: 15 residues. CDR3 residues: CASSLESSGANVLTF. DNA for the CDR3: TGTGCCAGCAGCTTAGAGTCCTCTGGGGCCAACGTCCTGACTTTC.

The chain is built from TRBV11-2 and TRBJ1-3, with a weak D call TRBD1 (6 bases). CDR3 length equals 12 residues. In germline, CDR1 is SGHAT, CDR2 FQNNGV. Trimming removed 2 bases from V and 7 bases from J, with 6 bases in between. This chain's CDR3 is CASSLQGNTIYF. For the CDR3, the DNA is TGTGCCAGCAGCTTACAGGGGAACACCATATATTTT.

This chain uses TRBV18 with TRBJ1-3; D gene uncertain. The V gene's germline CDR1 is KGHSH and CDR2 LQKENI. Trimming cost V 3 bases and J 4 bases, with 13 bases left between them. The CDR3 runs 15 residues. CDR3: CASSPGSERGNTIYF. The CDR3 nucleotides are TGTGCCAGCTCACCCGGATCTGAACGGGGAAACACCATATATTTT.

The chain links TRBV28 to TRBJ1-2; D unresolved. The CDR3 is 13 residues long. Trimming took off 6 bases at V and 1 base at J, with 9 bases between the two ends. Germline CDR1 and CDR2: MDHEN and SYDVKM. CDR3 in amino acids: CASSPPYNYGYTF. CDR3 DNA: TGTGCCAGCAGCCCTCCTTATAACTATGGCTACACCTTC.